The table lists the clone carrying this TCR beta chain with many counts. This sample was taken from a study of patients and donors after allogeneic stem cell transplantation. Each CDR3 protein is one row after TCRdb ran MiXCR on the RT-PCR reads. Of about 230,000 distinct CDR3 sequences in the sample, around 14% were seen once. CDR1 SGHTA and CDR2 FQGTGA come from the germline V gene. V shed 0 bases and J shed 5 bases, with 14 bases lying between them. The CDR3 is made up of 16 amino acids. The receptor's source is a human donor who was either an allogeneic HSCT recipient or a stem cell or donor lymphocyte infusion donor (not recorded which). It is not recorded whose cells these are; they may come from a transplant donor. Material: blood, either unsorted or a sorted T cell fraction (not recorded which). The chain links TRBV7-3 to TRBJ2-1, with D perhaps TRBD1 (6 bases). The CDR3 DNA is TGTGCCAGCAGCTTAACGACAGGCGCGTTTAACAATGAGCAGTTCTTC. The encoded protein is CASSLTTGAFNNEQFF.